Each of the 32 T cell receptor beta chains below was sequenced from the same sample in a study of blood T cell repertoires in COVID-19. TCRdb keeps only in-frame clones here, not all; method: immunoSEQ multiplex PCR. The profile shows 90,000 to 110,000 clones, over 75% of them singletons. Sequences were obtained from peripheral blood. These receptors were taken from a man aged 50-59 years with acute or convalescent COVID-19.

J is TRBJ2-7 and V is TRBV3-1 (or the pseudogene TRBV3-2); D possibly corresponds to TRBD1 (5 bases). The length of the CDR3 is 17 residues. V was clipped by 0 bases and J by 3 bases, with 18 bases between them. The germline V gene encodes CDR1 LGHDT and CDR2 YNNKEL (reference sequence). The CDR3 DNA is TGTGCCAGCAGCCAAGATCTAGGTTACGCAGGGTACTACGAGCAGTACTTC. Amino acid sequence: CASSQDLGYAGYYEQYF.

The sample holds one count of this clone. The genes are TRBV28 and TRBJ2-1, with D uncertain. The germline gives CDR1 MDHEN, CDR2 SYDVKM. CDR3 length: 15 residues. Trimming pared 3 bases from V and 5 bases from J, leaving 14 bases between. The CDR3 DNA is TGTGCCAGCAGTTTTCTTTCCAGAGGAGACAATGAGCAGTTCTTC. It specifies CASSFLSRGDNEQFF.

The chain links TRBV28 to TRBJ1-4; 8 nucleotides line up with TRBD1. Germline lookup yields CDR1 MDHEN and CDR2 SYDVKM. Trimming took 10 bases from V and 5 from J; bases not matched to a gene: 9. This CDR3 region has 14 residues. The CDR3 here is CATIETGGNEKLFF. In DNA, the CDR3 is TGTGCCACCATAGAAACAGGGGGGAATGAAAAACTGTTTTTT. The whole variable domain, remainder taken from reference TRBV28 and TRBJ1-4, is DVKVTQSSRYLVKRTGEKVFLECVQDMDHENMFWYRQDPGLGLRLIYFSYDVKMKEKGDIPEGYSVSREKKERFSLILESASTNQTSMYLCATIETGGNEKLFFGSGTQLSVL.

CDR3 in amino acids: CASRVAGPSTDTQYF. CDR3 nucleotide sequence: TGTGCCAGCAGAGTAGCGGGCCCTAGCACAGATACGCAGTATTTT. The chain carries TRBV7-8 and TRBJ2-3; 7 nucleotides align to TRBD2. From germline, CDR1 is SGHVS and CDR2 FQNEAQ. The J segment lost 0 bases and the V segment lost 6 bases, leaving 6 bases of the junction unmatched. The CDR3 runs 15 residues.

The chain links TRBV11-1 to TRBJ2-7, with D perhaps matching TRBD1 (5 bases). This CDR3 contains 14 residues. The germline V gene has CDR1 SGHAT and CDR2 FQDESV (reference sequence). Between the trimmed V and J ends, which lost 5 bases and 4 bases, there was a span of 15 bases. The chain's CDR3 is CASSPPWGRYEQYF. CDR3 nucleotide sequence: TGTGCCAGCAGCCCTCCGTGGGGCAGGTACGAGCAGTACTTC.

V usage is TRBV11-2 and J usage is TRBJ2-5, with D maybe TRBD1 (6 bases). Trimming removed 5 bases from V and 7 bases from J, with 17 bases in between. The germline V gene has CDR1 SGHAT and CDR2 FQNNGV. The CDR3 consists of 14 residues. The CDR3 DNA sequence: TGTGCCAGCAGCCAACACCGACAGGACGCGACCCAGTACTTC. This codes for CASSQHRQDATQYF.

This clone was seen a handful of times. The chain employs TRBV11-3 and TRBJ1-1; D is unclear. From germline, CDR1 is SGHNT and CDR2 YENEEA. The ends were cut back, 10 bases at V and 0 bases at J, with 12 bases in the middle. This CDR3 comprises 13 residues. The CDR3 DNA reads as TGTGCCACCTCACTTAGCTTGAACACTGAAGCTTTCTTT. Encoded protein: CATSLSLNTEAFF.

The V and J genes are TRBV10-3 and TRBJ2-7; D remains ambiguous. This CDR3 is 11 amino acids long. The V end was cut by 11 bases, the J end by 0 bases, with 8 bases between. Germline CDR1 ENHRY, CDR2 SYGVKD. CDR3 in amino acids: CAVLSSYEQYF. CDR3 in DNA: TGTGCCGTGTTGAGCTCCTACGAGCAGTACTTC.

The rearrangement links TRBV19 to TRBJ2-1, with 12 bases identical to TRBD2. Germline loops: CDR1 LNHDA, CDR2 SQIVND (reference sequence). This CDR3 has 15 amino acids. J was trimmed by 7 bases and V by 5 bases; bases with no gene match: 6. The CDR3 bases are TGTGCCAGTAGTTTCCTAGCGGGGGGGCAGAATGAGCAGTTCTTC. This encodes CASSFLAGGQNEQFF.

V gene TRBV7-9 combines with J gene TRBJ2-1; TRBD2 is a possible D gene (6 bases). V was shortened by 3 bases and J by 4 bases, with 13 bases between the two germline ends. The CDR3 totals 15 residues. Per the germline V gene, CDR1 is SEHNR and CDR2 is FQNEAQ (reference sequence). The CDR3 DNA reads as TGTGCCAGCAGCTTGAGATTAGCGGAGTACAATGAGCAGTTCTTC. Its translation is CASSLRLAEYNEQFF.

The chain employs TRBV28 and TRBJ1-2, with D perhaps matching TRBD1 (5 bases). The CDR3 extends over 15 amino acids. Germline V gene sequence: CDR1 MDHEN, CDR2 SYDVKM. The V end lost 5 bases, the J end lost 4 bases, and 17 bases lay between the germline ends. This CDR3 reads CASSNLQTGVYGYTF. DNA of the CDR3: TGTGCCAGCAGTAACCTCCAAACAGGCGTCTATGGCTACACCTTC.

V and J are TRBV6-4 and TRBJ2-7; no clear D gene. The V end was cut by 7 bases, the J end by 0 bases, with 10 bases between. Germline V gene data show CDR1 as MRHNA and CDR2 as SNTAGT. The CDR3 sequence is 13 residues long. Written as DNA, the CDR3 is TGTGCCAGCAATGAACTAAGCTCCTACGAGCAGTACTTC. Its translation: CASNELSSYEQYF.

The CDR3, as DNA: TGTGCCAGCAGCCATACAACTCAGGATAACTATGGCTACACCTTC. Amino acid sequence: CASSHTTQDNYGYTF. The V gene is TRBV11-2, the J gene TRBJ1-2; D ambiguous. Germline CDR1 and CDR2: SGHAT and FQNNGV. This CDR3 is 15 amino acids long. V lost 5 bases, J lost 1 base, and 14 bases lay in between.

This chain links TRBV5-1 with TRBJ1-2, with D maybe TRBD1 (5 bases). The germline CDR1 and CDR2 sequences are SGHRS and YFSETQ. The V and J ends lost 3 bases and 4 bases respectively, with 19 bases between them. This CDR3 is 16 amino acids long. The CDR3 loop reads CASSSAPPLGGYGYTF. The CDR3 DNA follows: TGCGCCAGCAGCTCCGCACCCCCGCTGGGGGGCTATGGCTACACCTTC. Combining the CDR3 with reference TRBV5-1 and TRBJ1-2 gives the whole variable domain KAGVTQTPRYLIKTRGQQVTLSCSPISGHRSVSWYQQTPGQGLQFLFEYFSETQRNKGNFPGRFSGRQFSNSRSEMNVSTLELGDSALYLCASSSAPPLGGYGYTFGSGTRLTVV.

This clone was recorded once. This chain links TRBV5-5 with TRBJ1-6; D gene unclear. Trimming removed 2 bases at V and 8 bases at J, with 11 bases between. This CDR3 has 14 amino acids. Germline CDR1 and CDR2: SGHKS and YYEKEE (reference sequence). For the CDR3, the DNA is TGTGCCAGCAGCTTCCCCAGGAAGGATTCACCCCTCCACTTT. Protein: CASSFPRKDSPLHF.

The J gene is TRBJ1-2, the V gene TRBV11-2; D call uncertain. V dropped 5 bases and J dropped 0 bases, with 13 bases sitting between them. The CDR3 totals 15 residues. The germline gives CDR1 SGHAT, CDR2 FQNNGV. CDR3 amino acids: CASSRAGEANYGYTF. The CDR3 DNA reads TGTGCCAGCAGCCGGGCGGGAGAAGCTAACTATGGCTACACCTTC.

This clone was counted once. This chain joins TRBV6-2 or TRBV6-3 and TRBJ2-2; 7 positions agree with TRBD2. V dropped 2 bases and J dropped 4; count of bases not matched to a gene: 19. The CDR3 has 20 residues. The germline V gene has CDR1 MNHEY and CDR2 SVGEGT. The CDR3: CASSYPSAGRQLRGTGELFF. CDR3 DNA sequence: TGTGCCAGCAGTTACCCTTCAGCGGGACGACAGCTACGCGGCACCGGGGAGCTGTTTTTT.

The chain links TRBV24-1 to TRBJ2-2; possible D gene TRBD1, 6 bases. The germline gives CDR1 KGHDR, CDR2 SFDVKD. V lost 4 bases, J lost 11 bases, and 10 bases lay in between. The CDR3 totals 12 residues. CDR3 DNA: TGTGCCACCAGTGACCTCGGGACAGAGCTGTTTTTT. Its translation: CATSDLGTELFF.

The chain has TRBV7-8 and TRBJ2-5, with TRBD2 matching over 14 bases. Germline CDR1 and CDR2: SGHVS and FQNEAQ. V lost 3 bases and J lost 5; bases outside the gene matches: 5. CDR3 length equals 16 residues. The CDR3 DNA is TGTGCCAGCAGCTTGACTAGCGGGGGGGGTCTGGAGACCCAGTACTTC. This translates into CASSLTSGGGLETQYF.

The sample holds a few counts of this clone. V usage is TRBV7-9 and J usage is TRBJ2-1; 13 nucleotides match TRBD2. The germline V gene has CDR1 SEHNR and CDR2 FQNEAQ (reference sequence). Trimming removed 5 bases from V and 4 bases from J; junction bases left unmatched: 8. The CDR3 loop spans 17 amino acids. The CDR3: CASSETSGRPIYNEQFF. CDR3 nucleotides: TGTGCCAGCAGCGAGACTAGCGGGAGGCCTATTTACAATGAGCAGTTCTTC.

The chain has TRBV24-1 and TRBJ1-1, with 10 bases lining up with TRBD1. Germline V CDR1 and CDR2: KGHDR, SFDVKD. The CDR3 runs 16 residues. With 3 bases clipped from V and 4 bases from J, the junction kept 7 bases outside the gene matches. For the CDR3, the DNA is TGTGCCACCAGTGATCCAGGACAGGGGGAGGGCACTGAAGCTTTCTTT. Its protein is CATSDPGQGEGTEAFF.

The gene calls are TRBV12-3 or TRBV12-4 and TRBJ2-7; possible D gene TRBD2, 6 bases. The CDR3 spans 11 residues. The V end lost 6 bases, the J end lost 13 bases, and 16 bases lay between the germline ends. The CDR3 sequence is CASSRGGALYF. CDR3 DNA sequence: TGTGCCAGCAGCCGCGGCGGGGCCTTATACTTC.

The chain combines TRBV5-1 with TRBJ2-2; TRBD2 matches 15 bases. The germline V gene encodes CDR1 SGHRS and CDR2 YFSETQ. The CDR3 runs to 20 residues. V dropped 6 bases and J dropped 2; count of bases not matched to a gene: 14. The DNA for the CDR3 is TGCGCCAGCATCACATGGACTAGCGGGGGGGATTTATTAAACACCGGGGAGCTGTTTTTT. The encoded protein is CASITWTSGGDLLNTGELFF.

The chain combines TRBV10-3 with TRBJ1-5; D remains unclear. CDR1 is ENHRY, CDR2 SYGVKD, per germline. The CDR3 is 15 residues long. The ends were cut back, 3 bases at V and 5 bases at J, with 14 bases in the middle. This chain's CDR3 is CAISDDGGRDQPQHF. CDR3 coding DNA: TGTGCCATCAGTGACGACGGCGGTCGGGATCAGCCCCAGCATTTT.

To note about this clone: The same CDR3 also results from other DNA sequences found in this sample. This rearrangement joins TRBV5-1 to TRBJ2-3; D not certain. CDR1 is SGHRS, CDR2 YFSETQ, per germline. The CDR3 has 14 residues. Trimming stripped 0 bases from V and 2 bases from J, with 7 bases between. CDR3 DNA sequence: TGCGCCAGCAGCTTGGTGGAGTCCACAGATACGCAGTATTTT. Amino acids: CASSLVESTDTQYF.

The chain joins TRBV4-1 to TRBJ2-3; tentatively, D is TRBD2 (5 bases). V dropped 3 bases and J dropped 2 bases, with 18 bases sitting between them. The CDR3 has 17 amino acids. The germline V gene encodes CDR1 MGHRA and CDR2 YSYEKL. CDR3 loop: CASSHVFDYRTTDTQYF. CDR3 coding DNA: TGCGCCAGCAGCCACGTATTTGACTATCGTACCACAGATACGCAGTATTTT.

The rearrangement joins TRBV30 to TRBJ2-2; D ambiguous. CDR3 length: 16 amino acids. Germline V gene sequence: CDR1 GTSNPN, CDR2 SVGIG (reference sequence). Trimming left V 0 bases short and J 6 bases short, with 17 bases between. The CDR3 loop is CAWSVRGSWRPGELFF. The CDR3 DNA reads as TGTGCCTGGAGTGTACGCGGATCATGGCGCCCCGGGGAGCTGTTTTTT.

This chain links TRBV18 with TRBJ1-3; possible D gene TRBD1, 6 bases. The CDR3 totals 18 residues. V was cut by 1 base and J by 3 bases, with 19 bases left in between. The germline V gene has CDR1 KGHSH and CDR2 LQKENI. The CDR3 nucleotides are TGTGCCAGCTCACCACTACCCACTATCACAGGGAATGGAAACACCATATATTTT. It specifies CASSPLPTITGNGNTIYF.

The J gene is TRBJ1-4, the V gene TRBV5-6; D gene uncertain. Germline CDR1 SGHDT, CDR2 YYEEEE. The CDR3 totals 13 residues. V gave up 1 base and J gave up 4 bases, with 5 bases separating them. Written as DNA, the CDR3 is TGTGCCAGCAGCTTGCGTGTTAATGAAAAACTGTTTTTT. Amino acids: CASSLRVNEKLFF.

The chain couples TRBV5-4 to TRBJ2-3; 10 bases match TRBD1. The CDR3 runs to 16 residues. Germline V gene data show CDR1 as SGHNT and CDR2 as YYREEE (reference sequence). V was clipped by 0 bases and J by 6 bases; unmatched bases: 7. The chain's CDR3 is CASSLARTGGMDTQYF. The CDR3 region has the DNA TGTGCCAGCAGCTTGGCGAGGACAGGGGGGATGGATACGCAGTATTTT.

The genes are TRBV2 and TRBJ2-7; D ambiguous. V was pared by 1 base and J by 5 bases, with 15 bases between. Germline assignment: CDR1 SNHLY and CDR2 FYNNEI. The CDR3 is made up of 15 amino acids. The CDR3 nucleotides are TGTGCCAGCAGTGAAGAGGCGGTGGGTGTCGACGAGCAGTACTTC. It yields the protein CASSEEAVGVDEQYF.

J is TRBJ2-7 and V is TRBV7-8; TRBD2 might be the D (6 bases). V was clipped by 5 bases and J by 6 bases, with 20 bases between them. Germline CDR1 reads SGHVS; CDR2 reads FQNEAQ. CDR3 length: 15 residues. CDR3: CASSHKWGVAGEQYF. The CDR3 nucleotides are TGTGCCAGCAGCCACAAGTGGGGGGTGGCTGGCGAGCAGTACTTC.